This T cell receptor beta chain was captured by sequencing in a study of cytomegalovirus exposure and HLA in healthy donors. General study findings and limits: The study recorded 160 or so TCR beta chains that were cytomegalovirus-associated.

The CDR3 spans 13 residues. Per the germline V gene, CDR1 is ENHRY and CDR2 is SYGVKD. Germline trimming cut 9 bases from V and 10 bases from J; bases unmatched to any gene: 12. Comments on this clone: The target antigen is unknown.

The PCR made use of 60 Vbeta and 13 Jbeta primers. The table came from immunoSEQ multiplex PCR; TCRdb's copy has only in-frame clones and leaves some out. The table lists 100,000 to 150,000 clones, around 83% of them singletons. The chain recombines TRBV10-3 with TRBJ2-1; the match to TRBD2 covers 7 bases. Material for sequencing was PBMCs. The TCR sequence derives from a woman between 18 and 30 years old in good health and CMV-seropositive. The CDR3 protein is CAIEGGELGEQFF. For the CDR3, the DNA is TGTGCCATAGAGGGAGGGGAATTGGGCGAGCAGTTCTTC.